These 21 T cell receptor beta chains were sequenced from one sample in a study of cytomegalovirus exposure and HLA in healthy donors (dated 2017 in TCRdb). Libraries were constructed by the immunoSEQ multiplex PCR assay. For the multiplex PCR, a mixture combining 60 forward primers for TCR Vbeta segments and 13 reverse primers for TCR Jbeta segments was used. TCRdb obtained this table from immuneACCESS and retained in-frame rearrangements with V and J assigned. These tables miss some clones; where compared with another copy, unresolved V genes account for less than half of the shortfall, and the remainder is unexplained. The sample table lists some 110,000 clones, roughly 80% of them with a count of one. The ten largest clonotypes hold 2% to 2.5% of the sample. Sequenced sample: PBMCs. These receptors originate from a man in his thirties or forties in good health and CMV-seronegative.

This chain joins TRBV7-2 and TRBJ1-2, with D possibly TRBD1 on 6 matching bases. Germline V lookup: CDR1 SGHTA, CDR2 FQGNSA. Trimming pared 1 base from V and 4 bases from J, leaving 25 bases between. The CDR3 has 19 amino acids. The CDR3 reads CASSLGAGTRDLRGYGYTF. CDR3 nucleotide sequence: TGTGCCAGCAGCTTAGGTGCTGGGACAAGGGACCTCAGGGGCTATGGCTACACCTTC.

To note about this clone: The sample has other DNA sequences that encode this CDR3 too. The rearrangement joins TRBV4-3 to TRBJ1-6; 7 bases are a match to TRBD1. This CDR3 region has 15 residues. Germline V gene lookup returns CDR1 LGHNA and CDR2 YSLEER. Losses at the gene ends were 1 base for V and 5 bases for J; bases not matched to a gene: 2. In nucleotides, the CDR3 is TGCGCCAGCAGCCAAGGGACAGGAGATAATTCACCCCTCCACTTT. This sequence encodes CASSQGTGDNSPLHF.

The chain carries TRBV29-1 and TRBJ1-2, with D unresolved. The V and J ends lost 0 bases and 5 bases respectively, with 13 bases between them. Germline values: CDR1 SQVTM, CDR2 ANQGSEA. This CDR3 has 14 residues. The CDR3 DNA sequence: TGCAGCGTTGAAGATCAGAACAGACTATATGGCTACACCTTC. It translates to CSVEDQNRLYGYTF. The whole variable domain, remainder taken from reference TRBV29-1 and TRBJ1-2, is SAVISQKPSRDICQRGTSLTIQCQVDSQVTMMFWYRQQPGQSLTLIATANQGSEATYESGFVIDKFPISRPNLTFSTLTVSNMSPEDSSIYLCSVEDQNRLYGYTFGSGTRLTVV.

CDR3 residues: CASSYLTGGLLGHQPQHF. The DNA of the CDR3 is TGTGCCAGCAGTTACCTGACAGGGGGCTTGTTAGGGCATCAGCCCCAGCATTTT. The rearrangement joins TRBV28 to TRBJ1-5, with 10 bases matching TRBD1. This CDR3 comprises 18 residues. Trimming at V came to 4 bases and at J to 5 bases, leaving 14 bases not matched to a gene. Per germline, CDR1 MDHEN and CDR2 SYDVKM.

The chain is built from TRBV6-5 and TRBJ1-1; no definite D call. Germline CDR1 and CDR2: MNHEY and SVGAGI. The ends were cut back, 0 bases at V and 10 bases at J, with 15 bases in the middle. CDR3 length equals 14 residues. DNA for the CDR3: TGTGCCAGCAGTTACTCGACGACTTTAGTCAGAGCTTTCTTT. Translating gives CASSYSTTLVRAFF.

The table lists this clone with a count of one. The chain employs TRBV2 and TRBJ2-3; 10 nucleotides match TRBD2. The CDR3 extends over 16 amino acids. In germline, CDR1 is SNHLY, CDR2 FYNNEI. The J segment lost 0 bases and the V segment lost 8 bases, leaving 8 bases of the junction unmatched. CDR3 in DNA: TGTGCCAGCCAGCGAGCGGGGGGGCCGAGCACAGATACGCAGTATTTT. It specifies CASQRAGGPSTDTQYF. The entire variable domain, with the rest obtained from reference TRBV2 and TRBJ2-3, is as follows: EPEVTQTPSHQVTQMGQEVILRCVPISNHLYFYWYRQILGQKVEFLVSFYNNEISEKSEIFDDQFSVERPDGSNFTLKIRSTKLEDSAMYFCASQRAGGPSTDTQYFGPGTRLTVL.

The V gene is TRBV28, the J gene TRBJ2-5; 8 bases align to TRBD1. Trimming at V came to 5 bases and at J to 11 bases, leaving 13 bases not matched to a gene. The CDR3 has 14 amino acids. The germline V gene encodes CDR1 MDHEN and CDR2 SYDVKM. The DNA for the CDR3 is TGTGCCAGCAGTATCGCCGGGACAGGTTATGGGCAGTACTTC. It translates to CASSIAGTGYGQYF.

V usage is TRBV6-6 and J usage is TRBJ2-7, with TRBD1 matching over 7 bases. Germline trimming cut 6 bases from V and 0 bases from J; bases unmatched to any gene: 8. CDR3 length equals 15 residues. Germline CDR1 reads MNHNY; CDR2 reads SVGAGI (reference sequence). The CDR3 nucleotides are TGTGCCAGCAGGGACCCGACAGGGTCCTCCTACGAGCAGTACTTC. Translated: CASRDPTGSSYEQYF.

This clone was seen a few times. For the CDR3, the DNA is TGTGCCAGCAGCTTAGGTGGTGCAGGCCTGACTGAAGCTTTCTTT. Its translation: CASSLGGAGLTEAFF. The chain recombines TRBV11-2 with TRBJ1-1, with D uncertain. The CDR3 contains 15 residues. V shed 1 base and J shed 5 bases, with 14 bases lying between them. Germline V gene sequence: CDR1 SGHAT, CDR2 FQNNGV.

This clone appeared once. This chain joins TRBV7-9 and TRBJ1-2; 9 nucleotides match TRBD1. The CDR3 runs to 14 residues. In germline, CDR1 is SEHNR, CDR2 FQNEAQ (reference sequence). Trimming cost V 7 bases and J 4 bases; bases outside gene matches: 7. The CDR3 DNA sequence: TGTGCCAGCAACACACCGGGACAGGGCTATGGCTACACCTTC. It translates to CASNTPGQGYGYTF.

Regarding this clone: Other nucleotide sequences in the sample specify the same CDR3. The CDR3 spells CASSLGPGNYGYTF. For the CDR3, the DNA is TGCGCCAGCAGCTTGGGGCCCGGGAACTATGGCTACACCTTC. The chain has TRBV5-1 and TRBJ1-2; D not resolved. Germline V gives CDR1 SGHRS, CDR2 YFSETQ. Trimming took 0 bases from V and 2 from J, leaving 8 bases between them. The CDR3 extends over 14 amino acids.

The chain links TRBV27 to TRBJ1-5; D ambiguous. Trimming removed 1 base from V and 4 bases from J, with 14 bases in between. The CDR3 runs to 16 residues. The germline CDR1 and CDR2 sequences are MNHEY and SMNVEV (reference sequence). The CDR3 sequence: CASSLLASPGNQPQHF. For the CDR3, the DNA is TGTGCCAGCAGTTTATTAGCCTCCCCGGGGAATCAGCCCCAGCATTTT.

The chain carries TRBV7-7 and TRBJ2-5; 9 bases map to TRBD1. Germline-derived CDR1 and CDR2 are SSHAT and FNYEAQ (reference sequence). Losses at the gene ends were 8 bases for V and 4 bases for J; bases not matched to a gene: 8. This CDR3 is 14 amino acids long. This CDR3 reads CASAEQGAGETQYF. Here the CDR3 DNA reads TGTGCCAGCGCGGAACAGGGGGCAGGAGAGACCCAGTACTTC.

The chain employs TRBV29-1 and TRBJ1-1; D uncertain. In germline, CDR1 is SQVTM, CDR2 ANQGSEA. V was pared by 2 bases and J by 3 bases, with 13 bases between. This CDR3 has 14 amino acids. CDR3 amino acids: CSVEISDGDTEAFF. The CDR3 DNA reads as TGCAGCGTTGAAATTAGTGACGGAGACACTGAAGCTTTCTTT.

This clone was picked up a small number of times. The V gene is TRBV9, the J gene TRBJ2-3; D may be TRBD2 (5 bases). The CDR3 is 15 residues long. Germline V gene lookup returns CDR1 SGDLS and CDR2 YYNGEE. Trimming pared 3 bases from V and 2 bases from J, leaving 13 bases between. The CDR3 is CASSETPRDTDTQYF. CDR3 sequence (DNA): TGTGCCAGCAGCGAGACCCCTCGGGACACAGATACGCAGTATTTT.

This clone was detected only a few times. V usage is TRBV5-1 and J usage is TRBJ2-2, with a tentative D call TRBD2 (5 bases). CDR3 size: 16 residues. The V end lost 5 bases, the J end lost 5 bases, and 19 bases lay between the germline ends. Germline-derived CDR1 and CDR2 are SGHRS and YFSETQ. In DNA, the CDR3 is TGCGCCAGCAGACCTCGGGAACAGCTTACTACCGGGGAGCTGTTTTTT. This sequence encodes CASRPREQLTTGELFF.

V and J are TRBV4-2 and TRBJ2-2; 9 bases agree with TRBD1. The germline gives CDR1 LGHNA, CDR2 YNFKEQ. Trimming cost V 4 bases and J 2 bases; bases outside gene matches: 2. This CDR3 has 15 residues. The CDR3, as DNA: TGTGCCAGCAGCCGGGGACAGGGAAACACCGGGGAGCTGTTTTTT. Residues: CASSRGQGNTGELFF.

The chain uses TRBV6-4 and TRBJ1-6, with TRBD1 matching over 10 bases. After removal of 6 bases from V and 8 bases from J, the junction contained 4 bases not matched to a gene. Germline assignment: CDR1 MRHNA and CDR2 SNTAGT. This CDR3 has 14 residues. The CDR3 DNA sequence: TGTGCCAGCAGCCCGACAGGGGGCTATTCACCCCTCCACTTT. Encoded protein: CASSPTGGYSPLHF.

This clone was found a few times. The chain recombines TRBV6-5 with TRBJ1-5, with 8 bases aligning to TRBD1. CDR3 length: 15 amino acids. V trimming: 10 bases; J trimming: 5 bases; junction bases outside the gene matches: 13. Germline V gene lookup returns CDR1 MNHEY and CDR2 SVGAGI. For the CDR3, the DNA is TGTGCCACCGCTCCCTGGCACAGGGGGGATCAGCCCCAGCATTTT. It encodes CATAPWHRGDQPQHF.

CDR3 DNA sequence: TGTGCCAGCAGTGAAGGGAGGAACCAGCCCCAGCATTTT. The encoded protein is CASSEGRNQPQHF. The rearrangement joins TRBV6-1 to TRBJ1-5; D remains ambiguous. Trimming left V 1 base short and J 7 bases short, with 8 bases between. The CDR3 loop spans 13 amino acids. Germline CDR1 is MNHNS and CDR2 is SASEGT.

The genes are TRBV7-8 and TRBJ2-1, with 7 bases matching TRBD1. CDR3 length: 16 residues. From germline, CDR1 is SGHVS and CDR2 FQNEAQ. V lost 4 bases and J lost 0; bases outside the gene matches: 6. As DNA, the CDR3 is TGTGCCAGCAGCTACGGGACAGAGAGCTCCTACAATGAGCAGTTCTTC. Amino acid sequence: CASSYGTESSYNEQFF. Combining the CDR3 with reference TRBV7-8 and TRBJ2-1 gives the whole variable domain GAGVSQSPRYKVAKRGQDVALRCDPISGHVSLFWYQQALGQGPEFLTYFQNEAQLDKSGLPSDRFFAERPEGSVSTLKIQRTQQEDSAVYLCASSYGTESSYNEQFFGPGTRLTVL.